The 4 T cell receptor beta chains reported below all come from one sample, sequenced in a study of blood T cell repertoires in COVID-19. The method was immunoSEQ multiplex PCR; TCRdb's version includes in-frame clones alone and lacks a portion of them. The sample shows over 85,000 clones, about four fifths of them seen only once. The source material was peripheral blood. These receptors all stem from a human donor in a cohort sampled during active COVID-19.

The chain combines TRBV7-2 with TRBJ2-2; D is unresolved. The CDR3 has 11 residues. V lost 4 bases, J lost 7 bases, and 4 bases lay in between. Germline V gives CDR1 SGHTA, CDR2 FQGNSA. This CDR3 is CASSSHGELFF. For the CDR3, the DNA is TGTGCCAGCAGCTCACACGGGGAGCTGTTTTTT.

The chain employs TRBV10-3 and TRBJ1-6, with TRBD1 matching 7 bases. Germline CDR1 reads ENHRY; CDR2 reads SYGVKD. The CDR3 contains 13 residues. V lost 11 bases to trimming and J lost 7 bases; unmatched junction nucleotides: 8. The CDR3 DNA is TGTGCCGGGGGCCTACAGGGGAATTCACCCCTCCACTTT. It encodes CAGGLQGNSPLHF.

The rearrangement links TRBV30 to TRBJ2-7; 10 bases align to TRBD2. CDR1 GTSNPN and CDR2 SVGIG come from the germline V gene (reference sequence). CDR3 length equals 15 residues. V trimming: 3 bases; J trimming: 5 bases; junction bases outside the gene matches: 10. The CDR3 bases are TGTGCCTGGAGCGCAGGGCTAGCGGGAGTAGACGAGCAGTACTTC. This gives the protein CAWSAGLAGVDEQYF. The entire variable domain, with the rest obtained from reference TRBV30 and TRBJ2-7, is as follows: SQTIHQWPATLVQPVGSPLSLECTVEGTSNPNLYWYRQAAGRGLQLLFYSVGIGQISSEVPQNLSASRPQDRQFILSSKKLLLSDSGFYLCAWSAGLAGVDEQYFGPGTRLTVT.

The chain uses TRBV7-8 and TRBJ2-3; 11 nucleotides match TRBD2. Trimming took 4 bases from V and 6 from J; bases not matched to a gene: 12. From germline, CDR1 is SGHVS and CDR2 FQNEAQ. This CDR3 has 17 amino acids. CDR3 loop: CASSSPGLADLGDTQYF. CDR3 nucleotide sequence: TGTGCCAGCAGCTCCCCGGGACTAGCGGACCTCGGGGATACGCAGTATTTT.